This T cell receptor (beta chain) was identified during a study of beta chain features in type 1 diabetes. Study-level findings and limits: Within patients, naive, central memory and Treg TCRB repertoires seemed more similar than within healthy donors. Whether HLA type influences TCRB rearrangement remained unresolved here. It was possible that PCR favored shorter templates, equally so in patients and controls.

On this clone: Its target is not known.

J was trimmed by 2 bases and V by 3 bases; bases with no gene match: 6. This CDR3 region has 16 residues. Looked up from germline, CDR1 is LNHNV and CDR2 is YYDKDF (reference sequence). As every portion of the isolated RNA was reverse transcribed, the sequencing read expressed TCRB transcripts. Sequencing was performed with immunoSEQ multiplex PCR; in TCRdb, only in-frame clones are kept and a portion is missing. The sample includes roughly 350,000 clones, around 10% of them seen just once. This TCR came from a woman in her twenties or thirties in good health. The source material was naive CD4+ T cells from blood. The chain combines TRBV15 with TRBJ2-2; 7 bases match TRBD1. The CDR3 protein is CATSSYWTGNTGELFF. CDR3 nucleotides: TGTGCCACCAGCAGCTATTGGACAGGCAACACCGGGGAGCTGTTTTTT.